Below are 17 T cell receptor beta chains sequenced from a single sample in a study of blood T cell repertoires in COVID-19. Sequencing used immunoSEQ multiplex PCR; TCRdb keeps in-frame clones, though not all of them. The top ten hold 4% to 5.5% of the sample, which has under 400,000 clones, just over 85% seen once. Sequenced input: PBMCs or T cells enriched from blood (not recorded which). All receptors derive from a middle-aged woman with acute COVID-19.

The rearrangement joins TRBV4-1 to TRBJ1-4, with a tentative D call TRBD1 (5 bases). Germline V CDR1 and CDR2: MGHRA, YSYEKL. The CDR3 consists of 15 residues. Trimming took off 4 bases at V and 6 bases at J, with 15 bases between the two ends. CDR3 region: CASSPFGGVDEKLFF. The CDR3 DNA reads TGCGCCAGCAGCCCCTTCGGGGGGGTGGATGAAAAACTGTTTTTT.

This chain uses TRBV5-1 with TRBJ2-2, with D possibly matching TRBD1 (6 bases). The CDR3 is made up of 15 amino acids. CDR1 is SGHRS, CDR2 YFSETQ, per germline. The germline V and J ends were trimmed by 4 bases and 0 bases, with 10 bases remaining between them. CDR3 coding DNA: TGCGCCAGCAGCATCGGGACAACGAACACCGGGGAGCTGTTTTTT. It specifies CASSIGTTNTGELFF.

This clone appeared once. The J gene is TRBJ1-2, the V gene TRBV18, with D unclear. With 2 bases removed from V and 4 bases from J, the gap between germline ends came to 11 bases. The CDR3 has 14 amino acids. Germline CDR1 reads KGHSH; CDR2 reads LQKENI. The CDR3 protein is CASSPGSPAYGYTF. CDR3 DNA sequence: TGTGCCAGCTCACCAGGCTCACCCGCCTATGGCTACACCTTC.

This chain uses TRBV14 with TRBJ2-3; 7 positions match TRBD1. CDR3 size: 15 residues. CDR1 is SGHDN and CDR2 is FVKESK in the germline V gene. The trim removed 4 bases at V and 1 base at J, leaving 5 bases unmatched. CDR3 residues: CASSLRQGGTDTQYF. The CDR3 DNA reads as TGTGCCAGCAGCCTCAGACAGGGAGGCACAGATACGCAGTATTTT. Full variable domain (rest looked up from reference TRBV14 and TRBJ2-3): EAGVTQFPSHSVIEKGQTVTLRCDPISGHDNLYWYRRVMGKEIKFLLHFVKESKQDESGMPNNRFLAERTGGTYSTLKVQPAELEDSGVYFCASSLRQGGTDTQYFGPGTRLTVL.

This chain connects TRBV7-2 to TRBJ1-3, with TRBD1 matching over 7 bases. This CDR3 region has 16 residues. Germline V lookup: CDR1 SGHTA, CDR2 FQGNSA. With V trimmed by 5 bases and J by 0 bases, 7 bases remained unmatched. CDR3 amino acids: CASSQWGQYSGNTIYF. CDR3 coding DNA: TGTGCCAGCAGCCAGTGGGGACAGTACTCTGGAAACACCATATATTTT.

V and J are TRBV4-3 and TRBJ1-4, with 10 bases identical to TRBD1. CDR1 and CDR2 (germline): LGHNA, YSLEER. The V and J ends lost 3 bases and 4 bases, in that order; junction bases with no gene match: 17. This CDR3 spans 20 amino acids. The CDR3 nucleotides are TGCGCCAGCAGCCATTATTACCCTCCGGGACAGGGGCTCGATAATGAAAAACTGTTTTTT. It yields the protein CASSHYYPPGQGLDNEKLFF.

This clone has more than one count but fewer than ten. Other DNA variants within this sample encode the same CDR3. The gene calls are TRBV7-2 and TRBJ1-5; TRBD1 matches 11 bases. The length of the CDR3 is 14 residues. V lost 5 bases, J lost 6 bases, and 3 bases stayed unmatched. Germline V lookup: CDR1 SGHTA, CDR2 FQGNSA. In nucleotides, the CDR3 is TGTGCCAGCAGCCCCGGGACAGGGGGTCAGCCCCAGCATTTT. Translating gives CASSPGTGGQPQHF.

This chain connects TRBV7-8 to TRBJ1-5; 7 bases match TRBD1. Germline V gene lookup returns CDR1 SGHVS and CDR2 FQNEAQ. The junction had 10 bases not matched to a gene; V was cut back by 5 bases and J by 0 bases. This CDR3 spans 17 amino acids. The CDR3 nucleotides are TGTGCCAGCAGCCAACTGGGGGGACAGAATAGCAATCAGCCCCAGCATTTT. Protein sequence: CASSQLGGQNSNQPQHF.

The CDR3 here is CATSRGQNSGNTIYF. The CDR3 DNA follows: TGTGCCACCAGCCGCGGACAGAACTCTGGAAACACCATATATTTT. This sequence joins TRBV15 and TRBJ1-3, with D perhaps TRBD1 (6 bases). The germline V and J ends were trimmed by 5 bases and 0 bases, with 11 bases remaining between them. Germline assignment: CDR1 LNHNV and CDR2 YYDKDF (reference sequence). CDR3 size: 15 residues.

The chain links TRBV3-1 (or the pseudogene TRBV3-2) to TRBJ2-5; 7 positions agree with TRBD1. Per the germline V gene, CDR1 is LGHDT and CDR2 is YNNKEL (reference sequence). The CDR3 runs 17 residues. After removal of 0 bases from V and 1 base from J, the junction contained 8 bases not matched to a gene. The CDR3, as DNA: TGTGCCAGCAGCCAAGATCGGTTCTGGGACAGCCAAGAGACCCAGTACTTC. As protein: CASSQDRFWDSQETQYF.

The V and J genes are TRBV2 and TRBJ1-2; D might be TRBD1 (5 bases). CDR1 and CDR2 (germline): SNHLY, FYNNEI. Trimming removed 7 bases at V and 5 bases at J, with 20 bases between. The CDR3 spans 15 residues. CDR3: CASIKGPPTPYGYTF. In nucleotides, the CDR3 is TGTGCCAGCATAAAGGGGCCCCCTACCCCATATGGCTACACCTTC. Full variable domain (rest looked up from reference TRBV2 and TRBJ1-2): EPEVTQTPSHQVTQMGQEVILRCVPISNHLYFYWYRQILGQKVEFLVSFYNNEISEKSEIFDDQFSVERPDGSNFTLKIRSTKLEDSAMYFCASIKGPPTPYGYTFGSGTRLTVV.

The rearrangement uses TRBV5-1 and TRBJ2-1, with 12 nucleotides matching TRBD1. This CDR3 comprises 14 residues. In germline, CDR1 is SGHRS, CDR2 YFSETQ. Losses at the gene ends were 6 bases for V and 8 bases for J; bases not matched to a gene: 6. CDR3 protein: CASIRGTGGHEQFF. CDR3 nucleotide sequence: TGCGCCAGCATCCGTGGGACAGGGGGCCATGAGCAGTTCTTC.

The rearrangement uses TRBV7-9 and TRBJ1-2; D might be TRBD1 (6 bases). V lost 1 base and J lost 6, with 9 bases in between. The CDR3 is 13 residues long. Germline CDR1 and CDR2: SEHNR and FQNEAQ (reference sequence). The CDR3 nucleotides are TGTGCCAGCAGCTTAGAAGGGGGTAATGGCTACACCTTC. Amino acid sequence: CASSLEGGNGYTF.

V usage is TRBV4-1 and J usage is TRBJ2-3; a possible D gene is TRBD1 (5 bases). This CDR3 is built from 15 residues. The V end lost 2 bases, the J end lost 2 bases, and 11 bases lay between the germline ends. The germline V gene has CDR1 MGHRA and CDR2 YSYEKL. The CDR3 loop is CASSQTGAPTDTQYF. The CDR3 region has the DNA TGCGCCAGCAGCCAAACTGGGGCCCCCACAGATACGCAGTATTTT.

V usage is TRBV5-1 and J usage is TRBJ2-7; a possible D gene is TRBD2 (6 bases). This CDR3 is built from 15 residues. Germline V lookup: CDR1 SGHRS, CDR2 YFSETQ. Between the trimmed V and J ends, which lost 3 bases and 3 bases, there was a span of 16 bases. CDR3: CASSSGLEFHYEQYF. The DNA for the CDR3 is TGCGCCAGCAGCTCGGGACTGGAGTTTCACTACGAGCAGTACTTC.

This clone was recorded only once. This specimen includes other DNA sequences encoding the same CDR3. The chain has TRBV9 and TRBJ2-5; 11 bases line up with TRBD2. The junction had 3 bases not matched to a gene; V was cut back by 0 bases and J by 2 bases. Germline assignment: CDR1 SGDLS and CDR2 YYNGEE. The CDR3 has 16 amino acids. CDR3 sequence: CASSVGLAGTQETQYF. The CDR3 coding sequence is TGTGCCAGCAGCGTAGGACTAGCGGGAACTCAAGAGACCCAGTACTTC.

The genes are TRBV28 and TRBJ1-2; a possible D gene is TRBD1 (5 bases). Trimming removed 6 bases from V and 9 bases from J, with 23 bases in between. The V gene's germline CDR1 is MDHEN and CDR2 SYDVKM. The CDR3 is 15 residues long. The CDR3 DNA is TGTGCCAGCAGCCCCCCCCCGAGGACATCGAATCGCTACACCTTC. This gives the protein CASSPPPRTSNRYTF.